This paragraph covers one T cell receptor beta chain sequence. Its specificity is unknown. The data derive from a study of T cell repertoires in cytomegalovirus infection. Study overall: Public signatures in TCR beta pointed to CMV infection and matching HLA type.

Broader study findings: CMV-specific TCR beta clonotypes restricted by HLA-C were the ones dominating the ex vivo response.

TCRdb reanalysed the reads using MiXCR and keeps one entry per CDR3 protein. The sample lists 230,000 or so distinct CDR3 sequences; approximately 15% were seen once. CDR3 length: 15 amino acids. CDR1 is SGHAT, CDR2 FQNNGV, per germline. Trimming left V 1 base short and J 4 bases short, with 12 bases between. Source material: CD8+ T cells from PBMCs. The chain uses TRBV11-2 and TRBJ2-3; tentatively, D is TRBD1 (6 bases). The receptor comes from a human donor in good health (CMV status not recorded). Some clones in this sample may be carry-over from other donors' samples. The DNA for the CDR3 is TGTGCCAGCAGCTTAGGAGGGGGTACCCCAGATACGCAGTATTTT. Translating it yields CASSLGGGTPDTQYF.